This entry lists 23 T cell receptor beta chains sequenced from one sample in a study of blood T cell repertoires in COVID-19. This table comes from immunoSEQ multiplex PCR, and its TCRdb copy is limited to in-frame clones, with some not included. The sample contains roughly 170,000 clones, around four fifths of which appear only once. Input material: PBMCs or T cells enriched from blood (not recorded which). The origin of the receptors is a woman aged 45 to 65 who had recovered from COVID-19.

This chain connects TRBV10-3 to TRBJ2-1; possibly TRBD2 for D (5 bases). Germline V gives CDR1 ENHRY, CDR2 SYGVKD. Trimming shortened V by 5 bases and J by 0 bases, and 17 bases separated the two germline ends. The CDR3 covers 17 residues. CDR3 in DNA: TGTGCCATCAGTACGGGAACCACCGCCGGCTCCTACAATGAGCAGTTCTTC. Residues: CAISTGTTAGSYNEQFF.

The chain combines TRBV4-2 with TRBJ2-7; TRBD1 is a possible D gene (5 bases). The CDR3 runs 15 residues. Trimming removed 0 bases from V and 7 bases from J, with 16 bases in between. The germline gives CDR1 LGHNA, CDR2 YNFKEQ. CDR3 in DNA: TGTGCCAGCAGCCAAGATTTGGCCAGGGCGTTGGAGCAGTACTTC. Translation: CASSQDLARALEQYF.

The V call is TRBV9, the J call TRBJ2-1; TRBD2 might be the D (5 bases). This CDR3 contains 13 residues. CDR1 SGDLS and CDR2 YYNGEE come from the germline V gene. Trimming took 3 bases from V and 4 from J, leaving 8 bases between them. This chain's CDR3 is CASSGGAYNEQFF. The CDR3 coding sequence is TGTGCCAGCAGCGGGGGAGCATACAATGAGCAGTTCTTC.

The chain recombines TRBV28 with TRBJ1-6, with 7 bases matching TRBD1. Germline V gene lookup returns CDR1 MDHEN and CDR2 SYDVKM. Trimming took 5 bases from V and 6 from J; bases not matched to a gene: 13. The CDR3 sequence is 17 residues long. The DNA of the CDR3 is TGTGCCAGCAGTACCTTACTTATGACAGGGTCTAATTCACCCCTCCACTTT. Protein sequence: CASSTLLMTGSNSPLHF. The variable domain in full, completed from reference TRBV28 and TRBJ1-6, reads DVKVTQSSRYLVKRTGEKVFLECVQDMDHENMFWYRQDPGLGLRLIYFSYDVKMKEKGDIPEGYSVSREKKERFSLILESASTNQTSMYLCASSTLLMTGSNSPLHFGNGTRLTVT.

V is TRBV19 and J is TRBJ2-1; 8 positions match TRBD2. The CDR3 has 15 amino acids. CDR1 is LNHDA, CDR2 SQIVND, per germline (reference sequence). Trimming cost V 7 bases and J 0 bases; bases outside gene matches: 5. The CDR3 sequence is CASTTLADSYNEQFF. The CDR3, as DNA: TGTGCCAGTACGACACTAGCGGACTCCTACAATGAGCAGTTCTTC.

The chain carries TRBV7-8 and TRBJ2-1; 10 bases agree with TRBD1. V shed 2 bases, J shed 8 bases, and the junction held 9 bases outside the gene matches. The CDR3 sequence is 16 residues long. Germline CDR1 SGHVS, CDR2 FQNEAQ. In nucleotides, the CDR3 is TGTGCCAGCAGCTTACGCAACCGGGACAGGGGCGATGAGCAGTTCTTC. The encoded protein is CASSLRNRDRGDEQFF.

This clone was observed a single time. The CDR3 region is CASSLEYRGNTEAFF. The CDR3 DNA is TGTGCCAGCAGCTTAGAATATAGGGGGAACACTGAAGCTTTCTTT. The V gene is TRBV11-2, the J gene TRBJ1-1, with D perhaps matching TRBD1 (5 bases). CDR1 is SGHAT, CDR2 FQNNGV, per germline. The CDR3 spans 15 residues. With 0 bases removed from V and 1 base from J, the gap between germline ends came to 9 bases.

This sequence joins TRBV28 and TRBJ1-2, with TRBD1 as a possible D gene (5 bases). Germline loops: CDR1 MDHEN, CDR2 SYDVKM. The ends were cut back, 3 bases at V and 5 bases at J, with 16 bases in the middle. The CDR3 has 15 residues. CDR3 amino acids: CASSFLDRQEYGYTF. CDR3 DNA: TGTGCCAGCAGTTTTTTAGACAGACAAGAATATGGCTACACCTTC.

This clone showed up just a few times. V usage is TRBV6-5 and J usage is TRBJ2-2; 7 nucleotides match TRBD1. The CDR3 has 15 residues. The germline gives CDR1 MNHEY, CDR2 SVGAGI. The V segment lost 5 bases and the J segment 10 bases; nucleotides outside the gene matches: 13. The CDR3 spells CASSPHTQTGLELFF. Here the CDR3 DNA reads TGTGCCAGCAGTCCGCACACACAGACAGGGCTGGAGCTGTTTTTT.

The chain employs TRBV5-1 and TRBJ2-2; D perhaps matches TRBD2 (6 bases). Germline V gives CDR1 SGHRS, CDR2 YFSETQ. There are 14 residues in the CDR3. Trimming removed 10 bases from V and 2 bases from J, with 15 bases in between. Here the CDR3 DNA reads TGCGCCGGGGGGAGAGGCCCTAACACCGGGGAGCTGTTTTTT. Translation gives CAGGRGPNTGELFF.

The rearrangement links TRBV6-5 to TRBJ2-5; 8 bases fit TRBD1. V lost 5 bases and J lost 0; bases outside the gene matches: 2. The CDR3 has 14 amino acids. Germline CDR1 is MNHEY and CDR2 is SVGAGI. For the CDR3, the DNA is TGTGCCAGCAGTCGACAGGGGAACCAAGAGACCCAGTACTTC. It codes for CASSRQGNQETQYF.

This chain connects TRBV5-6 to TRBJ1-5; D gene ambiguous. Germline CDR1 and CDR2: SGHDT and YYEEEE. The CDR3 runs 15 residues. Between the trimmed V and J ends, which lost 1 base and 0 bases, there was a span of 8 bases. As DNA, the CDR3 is TGTGCCAGCAGCTTGTCGCAGTATAGCAATCAGCCCCAGCATTTT. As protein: CASSLSQYSNQPQHF.

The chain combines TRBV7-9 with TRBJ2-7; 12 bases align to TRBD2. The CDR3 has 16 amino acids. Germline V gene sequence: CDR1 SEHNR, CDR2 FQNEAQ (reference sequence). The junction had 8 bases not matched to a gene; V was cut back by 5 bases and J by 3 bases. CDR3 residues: CASSTQTSGSFYEQYF. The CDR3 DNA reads TGTGCCAGCAGCACCCAGACTAGCGGGAGTTTCTACGAGCAGTACTTC.

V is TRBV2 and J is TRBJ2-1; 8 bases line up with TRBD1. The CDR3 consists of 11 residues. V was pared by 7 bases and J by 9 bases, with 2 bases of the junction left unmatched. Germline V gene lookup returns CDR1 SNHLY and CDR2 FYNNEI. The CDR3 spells CASKQGVEQFF. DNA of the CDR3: TGTGCCAGCAAACAGGGGGTTGAGCAGTTCTTC.

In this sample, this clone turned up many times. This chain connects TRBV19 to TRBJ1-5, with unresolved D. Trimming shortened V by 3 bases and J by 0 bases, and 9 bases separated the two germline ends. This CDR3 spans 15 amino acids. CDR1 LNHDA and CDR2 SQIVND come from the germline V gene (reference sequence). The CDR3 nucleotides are TGTGCCAGTAGTATTAAGCCCTCTAGCAATCAGCCCCAGCATTTT. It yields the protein CASSIKPSSNQPQHF. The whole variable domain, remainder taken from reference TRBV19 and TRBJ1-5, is DGGITQSPKYLFRKEGQNVTLSCEQNLNHDAMYWYRQDPGQGLRLIYYSQIVNDFQKGDIAEGYSVSREKKESFPLTVTSAQKNPTAFYLCASSIKPSSNQPQHFGDGTRLSIL.

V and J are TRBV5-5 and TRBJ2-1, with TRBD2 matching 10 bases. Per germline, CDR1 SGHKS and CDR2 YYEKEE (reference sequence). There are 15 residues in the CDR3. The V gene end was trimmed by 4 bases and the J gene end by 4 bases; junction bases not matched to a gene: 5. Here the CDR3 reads CASSIGSGRYNEQFF. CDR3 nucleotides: TGTGCCAGCAGCATAGGTAGCGGGAGGTACAATGAGCAGTTCTTC.

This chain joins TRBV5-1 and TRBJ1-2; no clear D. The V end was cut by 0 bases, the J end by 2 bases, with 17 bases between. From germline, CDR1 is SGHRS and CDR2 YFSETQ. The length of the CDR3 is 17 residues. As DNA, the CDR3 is TGCGCCAGCAGCTTGGAGTCAGTCCCTCTCGGGAACTATGGCTACACCTTC. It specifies CASSLESVPLGNYGYTF.

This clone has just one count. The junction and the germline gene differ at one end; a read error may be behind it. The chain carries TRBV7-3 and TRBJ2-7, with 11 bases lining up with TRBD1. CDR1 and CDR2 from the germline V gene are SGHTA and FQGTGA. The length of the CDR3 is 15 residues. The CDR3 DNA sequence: TGTGCCAGCAGCGTAACAGGGACAGGGGGCTACGAGCAGTACTTC. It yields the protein CASSVTGTGGYEQYF. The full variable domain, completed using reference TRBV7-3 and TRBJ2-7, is GAGVSQTPSNKVTEKGKYVELRCDPISGHTALYWYRQSLGQGPEFLIYFQGTGAADDSGLPNDRFFAVRPEGSVSTLKIQRTERGDSAVYLCASSVTGTGGYEQYFGPGTRLTVT.

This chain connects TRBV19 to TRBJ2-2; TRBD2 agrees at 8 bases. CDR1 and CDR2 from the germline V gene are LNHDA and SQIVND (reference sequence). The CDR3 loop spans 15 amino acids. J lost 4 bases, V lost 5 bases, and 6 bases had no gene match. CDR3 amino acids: CASSQSGRTTGELFF. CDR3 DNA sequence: TGTGCCAGTAGTCAGAGCGGGAGAACCACCGGGGAGCTGTTTTTT.

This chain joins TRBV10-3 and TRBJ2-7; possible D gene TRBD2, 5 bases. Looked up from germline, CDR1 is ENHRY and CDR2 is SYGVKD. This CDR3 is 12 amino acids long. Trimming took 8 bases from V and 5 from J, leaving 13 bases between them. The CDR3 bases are TGTGCCATCCGCGGACCCGGGGACGAGCAGTACTTC. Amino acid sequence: CAIRGPGDEQYF.

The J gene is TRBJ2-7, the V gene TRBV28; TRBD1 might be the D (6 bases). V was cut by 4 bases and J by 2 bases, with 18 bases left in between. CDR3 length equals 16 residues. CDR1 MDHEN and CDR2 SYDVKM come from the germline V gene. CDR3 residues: CASSSPGGQVTYEQYF. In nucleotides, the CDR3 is TGTGCCAGCAGTTCACCTGGGGGCCAGGTAACCTACGAGCAGTACTTC.

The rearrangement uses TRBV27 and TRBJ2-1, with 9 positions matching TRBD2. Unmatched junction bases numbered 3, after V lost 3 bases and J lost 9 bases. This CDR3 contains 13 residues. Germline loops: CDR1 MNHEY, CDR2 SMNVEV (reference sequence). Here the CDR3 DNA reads TGTGCCAGCAGTTTTGGCGGGAGGGGTGAGCAGTTCTTC. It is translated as CASSFGGRGEQFF.

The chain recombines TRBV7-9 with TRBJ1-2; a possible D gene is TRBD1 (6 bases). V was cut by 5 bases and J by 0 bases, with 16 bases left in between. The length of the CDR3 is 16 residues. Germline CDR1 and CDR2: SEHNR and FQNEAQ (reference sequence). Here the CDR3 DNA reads TGTGCCAGCAGCATATTAAACAGGGCTACTAACTATGGCTACACCTTC. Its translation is CASSILNRATNYGYTF. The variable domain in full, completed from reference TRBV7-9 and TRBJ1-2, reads DTGVSQNPRHKITKRGQNVTFRCDPISEHNRLYWYRQTLGQGPEFLTYFQNEAQLEKSRLLSDRFSAERPKGSFSTLEIQRTEQGDSAMYLCASSILNRATNYGYTFGSGTRLTVV.